This TCR beta chain derives from a study of T cell repertoires in ileal Crohn's disease. Looking at the study overall: Every patient was operated on for stricturing (about 60%) or penetrating (approximately 40%) complications.

A word on this clone: The antigen is not known.

Profiled with immunoSEQ multiplex PCR; TCRdb holds only in-frame clones, not every one. This table holds some 2,600 clones, over 60% found once. Whole-study results and caveats: Compared with non-smokers, active smokers at surgery showed more clonal expansions.

The V gene lost 3 bases and the J gene lost 9 bases, with 16 bases spanning the gap. Germline lookup yields CDR1 SGHRS and CDR2 YFSETQ. The CDR3 has 14 residues. Specimen: ileal tissue. The chain recombines TRBV5-1 with TRBJ2-1; tentative D call: TRBD2 (6 bases). The TCR originated in an adult with Crohn's disease. CDR3 sequence (DNA): TGCGCCAGCAGCTCGGCGGGGCCACTAGGTGAGCAGTTCTTC. It translates to CASSSAGPLGEQFF.